The clone carrying this T cell receptor beta chain was seen a few times. Its antigen is unknown. The source of the sample is a study of T-cell memory formation after mild COVID-19. Study-level background: Each donor largely had its own TCR clusters. General observations from the study: Clones shrinking from day 15 to 85 showed even CD4/CD8 mixes; later expanders tilted CD4+. Cross-reactive memory apparently joined, as some responding clones appeared in pre-infection memory.

V shed 0 bases and J shed 3 bases, with 6 bases lying between them. Germline V gives CDR1 SGHDT, CDR2 YYEEEE. The CDR3 is 13 amino acids. Amplification by 5'RACE using constant-segment primers produced TCR alpha and TCR beta cDNA libraries that carried sample barcodes and UMIs. Each CDR3 protein is one row after TCRdb ran MiXCR on the 5' RACE reads. The sample has roughly 300,000 distinct CDR3 sequences; about 16% are singletons. The TCR originated in a man younger than 35 who had mild COVID-19 (a few samples of this study predate the infection). Cell type and time point are not known. The sequenced material came from PBMCs or a T cell subset sorted from them (not recorded which). The J gene is TRBJ1-1, the V gene TRBV5-6; D is unresolved. The CDR3: CASSLGSYTEAFF. Written as DNA, the CDR3 is TGTGCCAGCAGCTTGGGGAGTTACACTGAAGCTTTCTTT. Full variable domain (remainder filled in from reference TRBV5-6 and TRBJ1-1): DAGVTQSPTHLIKTRGQQVTLRCSPKSGHDTVSWYQQALGQGPQFIFQYYEEEERQRGNFPDRFSGHQFPNYSSELNVNALLLGDSALYLCASSLGSYTEAFFGQGTRLTVV.